The clone carrying this T cell receptor beta chain is a singleton in its sample. The CDR3 consists of 14 residues. Per germline, CDR1 LGHDT and CDR2 YNNKEL (reference sequence). Between the trimmed V and J ends, which lost 1 base and 7 bases, there was a span of 13 bases. Sequencing used immunoSEQ multiplex PCR; TCRdb keeps in-frame clones, though not all of them. The table has some 150,000 clones, around 84% seen once. This record belongs to a study of blood T cell repertoires in COVID-19. The rearrangement uses TRBV3-1 (or the pseudogene TRBV3-2) and TRBJ1-1; D is ambiguous. The sequence was collected from a woman aged 70-85 years with COVID-19, enrolled during active disease. The specimen sequenced was peripheral blood. CDR3 loop: CASSQGSGRGEAFF. CDR3 coding DNA: TGTGCCAGCAGCCAAGGATCCGGTAGAGGTGAAGCTTTCTTT.